Listed below are T cell receptor beta chains from one sample, sequenced in a study of shared clonotypes between healthy human individuals. Assay used: immunoSEQ multiplex PCR; TCRdb lists only in-frame clones, some missing. The sample has 800,000 to 1,200,000 clones, about 84% seen once. Material: memory CD4+ T cells from PBMCs. These receptors originate from a man between 18 and 35 years old in good health. Some clones in this sample may be carry-over from other donors' samples. Each CDR3 is given with its conserved first and last residue. The D gene is left open where the match is weak. Where a row states a size, it is once, few, many or the class of an expanded clone; other rows omit it.

clone_size	j_call	v_call	d_call	cdr3_aa	cdr3_nt
.	TRBJ2-3	TRBV7-3	.	CASSRGSSSGTDTQYF	TGTGCCAGCAGCCGAGGTAGCTCCAGTGGTACAGATACGCAGTATTTT
once	TRBJ2-7	TRBV4-2	TRBD2	CASSLSLAGFDEQYF	TGTGCCAGCAGCTTGTCCCTAGCGGGATTCGACGAGCAGTACTTC
.	TRBJ2-7	TRBV28	.	CASAKGGAPLYEQYF	TGTGCCAGCGCGAAGGGGGGGGCCCCCCTTTACGAGCAGTACTTC
.	TRBJ2-1	TRBV7-3	TRBD2	CASSLASGSSYNEQFF	TGTGCCAGCAGCTTAGCCAGCGGGAGCTCCTACAATGAGCAGTTCTTC
.	TRBJ2-2	TRBV5-1	.	CASSRYGLNTGELFF	TGCGCCAGCAGCAGATACGGACTAAACACCGGGGAGCTGTTTTTT
.	TRBJ2-1	TRBV7-8	TRBD2	CASSFGGREYNEQFF	TGTGCCAGCAGCTTCGGCGGGAGGGAGTACAATGAGCAGTTCTTC
.	TRBJ1-4	TRBV4-3	.	CASSQVPVGTNEKLFF	TGCGCCAGCAGCCAAGTTCCTGTTGGAACTAATGAAAAACTGTTTTTT
.	TRBJ1-3	TRBV7-9	.	CASSLKRVTGGNTIYF	TGTGCCAGCAGCTTAAAGAGGGTGACTGGGGGAAACACCATATATTTT
.	TRBJ2-7	TRBV5-1	TRBD1	CASSVTGGSHEQYF	TGCGCCAGCAGCGTGACAGGGGGTTCCCACGAGCAGTACTTC
.	TRBJ2-7	TRBV7-9	.	CASSLLGDDYEQYF	TGTGCCAGCAGCTTGCTAGGGGATGACTACGAGCAGTACTTC
.	TRBJ2-4	TRBV6-1	.	CASSEGQAAKNIQYF	TGTGCCAGCAGTGAAGGACAGGCCGCCAAAAACATTCAGTACTTC
.	TRBJ1-1	TRBV18	TRBD1	CASSPNTGGAFF	TGTGCCAGCTCACCAAACACAGGGGGGGCTTTCTTT
.	TRBJ2-2	TRBV19	TRBD1	CASSRTGMNTGELFF	TGTGCCAGTAGTCGGACAGGGATGAACACCGGGGAGCTGTTTTTT
few	TRBJ2-5	TRBV5-1	.	CASRPVGLIQETQYF	TGCGCCAGCAGGCCCGTGGGTTTAATACAAGAGACCCAGTACTTC
.	TRBJ2-1	TRBV7-9	.	CASTLGGSGHDYNEQFF	TGTGCCAGCACCCTAGGAGGGAGCGGCCACGACTACAATGAGCAGTTCTTC
.	TRBJ2-7	TRBV5-6	.	CASSPRGGTGAYEQYF	TGTGCCAGCAGCCCCCGGGGGGGGACAGGAGCCTACGAGCAGTACTTC
.	TRBJ1-5	TRBV4-1	.	CASSQGGPRYQPQHF	TGCGCCAGCAGCCAGGGGGGACCCAGGTATCAGCCCCAGCATTTT
few	TRBJ2-3	TRBV5-1	.	CASSPSLGADTQYF	TGCGCCAGCAGCCCTAGTTTGGGCGCAGATACGCAGTATTTT
.	TRBJ2-7	TRBV2	.	CASSEANPRVYEQYF	TGTGCCAGCAGTGAAGCCAACCCCAGGGTCTACGAGCAGTACTTC
.	TRBJ1-5	TRBV2	.	CATQGINSNQPQHF	TGTGCCACCCAGGGGATCAATAGCAATCAGCCCCAGCATTTT
.	TRBJ2-1	TRBV5-1	.	CASSLGDGYNEQFF	TGCGCCAGCAGCTTGGGGGACGGGTACAATGAGCAGTTCTTC
few	TRBJ1-5	TRBV6-1	.	CASIPVPGSPQHF	TGTGCCAGCATCCCGGTCCCGGGCTCGCCCCAGCATTTT
.	TRBJ2-7	TRBV28	TRBD1	CASSPRTGSYEQYF	TGTGCCAGCAGCCCGAGGACAGGTTCCTACGAGCAGTACTTC
.	TRBJ1-5	TRBV30	.	CAWSVRADQPQHF	TGTGCCTGGAGTGTCAGGGCGGATCAGCCCCAGCATTTT
few	TRBJ2-7	TRBV2	.	CASSVLSGYSYEQYF	TGTGCCAGCAGTGTTTTAAGCGGTTACTCCTACGAGCAGTACTTC
.	TRBJ2-3	TRBV28	TRBD1	CASSPRQGSSTDTQYF	TGTGCCAGCAGTCCTCGACAGGGATCTAGCACAGATACGCAGTATTTT
.	TRBJ2-3	TRBV6-1	.	CASSGGQSSTDTQYF	TGTGCCAGCAGTGGCGGACAGTCGAGCACAGATACGCAGTATTTT
once	TRBJ2-1	TRBV4-1	.	CASSQTYPNEQFF	TGCGCCAGCAGCCAAACCTATCCTAATGAGCAGTTCTTC
.	TRBJ2-3	TRBV7-2	TRBD2	CASSLWTSGTTGGDTQYF	TGTGCCAGCAGCTTATGGACTAGCGGGACCACAGGGGGAGATACGCAGTATTTT
once	TRBJ1-5	TRBV5-1	.	CASSLEEVSDQPQHF	TGCGCCAGCAGCTTGGAGGAGGTATCTGATCAGCCCCAGCATTTT
few	TRBJ1-1	TRBV4-1	.	CASSQAQGNTEAFF	TGCGCCAGCAGCCAAGCTCAGGGGAACACTGAAGCTTTCTTT
once	TRBJ1-1	TRBV2	.	CAGSQEGYTEAFF	TGTGCCGGATCTCAGGAGGGGTACACTGAAGCTTTCTTT
.	TRBJ2-5	TRBV30	TRBD2	CAWSVTHPSGRHSYF	TGTGCCTGGAGTGTAACACACCCGAGCGGGAGACACTCTTACTTC
.	TRBJ2-3	TRBV9	TRBD2	CASSLGLAGPDTQYF	TGTGCCAGCAGCCTGGGACTAGCGGGCCCAGATACGCAGTATTTT
once	TRBJ2-7	TRBV6-1	TRBD1	CASSDRGLDEQYF	TGTGCCAGCAGTGACAGGGGGTTGGACGAGCAGTACTTC
.	TRBJ2-3	TRBV5-1	.	CASSLQQITDTQYF	TGCGCCAGCAGCCTCCAACAGATCACAGATACGCAGTATTTT
.	TRBJ2-7	TRBV5-1	TRBD2	CASSSSGTTYEQYF	TGCGCCAGCAGCTCTTCAGGGACTACCTACGAGCAGTACTTC
.	TRBJ1-2	TRBV15	TRBD1	CATLGTGPSNYGYTF	TGTGCCACCCTCGGGACAGGTCCGTCTAACTATGGCTACACCTTC
.	TRBJ2-3	TRBV7-3	.	CASSETGTTTDTQYF	TGTGCCAGCAGCGAAACCGGGACCACCACAGATACGCAGTATTTT
.	TRBJ2-5	TRBV5-4	TRBD2	CASSPGLAGTETQYF	TGTGCCAGCAGCCCCGGACTAGCGGGAACAGAGACCCAGTACTTC
once	TRBJ2-7	TRBV10-3	.	CAITRDFSYEQYF	TGTGCCATCACTCGGGACTTTTCGTACGAGCAGTACTTC
.	TRBJ1-2	TRBV5-8	.	CASSLVDTPQGGYTF	TGTGCCAGCAGCTTGGTTGACACTCCACAGGGTGGCTACACCTTC
many	TRBJ2-3	TRBV5-8	.	CASSLGIHTDTQYF	TGTGCCAGCAGCTTGGGAATACACACAGATACGCAGTATTTT
.	TRBJ2-7	TRBV5-1	.	CASSLDGRGFYEQYF	TGCGCCAGCAGCTTGGATGGCAGGGGTTTTTACGAGCAGTACTTC
.	TRBJ2-5	TRBV10-2	TRBD1	CASSERATGKETQYF	TGCGCCAGCAGTGAAAGGGCGACAGGGAAGGAGACCCAGTACTTC
.	TRBJ2-7	TRBV7-9	.	CASSPPGTGVEQYF	TGTGCCAGCAGCCCACCCGGGACCGGGGTCGAGCAGTACTTC
.	TRBJ2-1	TRBV18	TRBD1	CASSRSTGGWDEQFF	TGTGCCAGCTCACGTTCGACAGGGGGCTGGGATGAGCAGTTCTTC
.	TRBJ2-3	TRBV9	TRBD2	CASSASPVGTSGLRSQYF	TGTGCCAGCAGCGCCTCCCCTGTGGGGACTAGCGGGTTAAGGTCGCAGTATTTT
.	TRBJ1-1	TRBV6-1	.	CASSEAFMKGNTEAFF	TGTGCCAGCAGTGAAGCCTTTATGAAGGGGAACACTGAAGCTTTCTTT
.	TRBJ2-7	TRBV15	.	CATSRYPGNSYEQYF	TGTGCCACCAGCAGATACCCCGGGAATTCCTACGAGCAGTACTTC
.	TRBJ2-7	TRBV29-1	.	CSAMGGVRSYEQYF	TGCAGCGCTATGGGGGGAGTTAGGTCCTACGAGCAGTACTTC
.	TRBJ2-7	TRBV2	.	CASSEIRGWYEQYF	TGTGCCAGCAGTGAAATCCGGGGTTGGTACGAGCAGTACTTC
.	TRBJ1-4	TRBV28	.	CASSLPGTTTNEKLFF	TGTGCCAGCAGCCTCCCCGGGACAACAACTAATGAAAAACTGTTTTTT
.	TRBJ2-7	TRBV6-1	.	CASSEGLSNYYEQYF	TGTGCCAGCTCGGAAGGGCTTTCCAACTACTACGAGCAGTACTTC
.	TRBJ2-7	TRBV6-5	TRBD2	CASSYSTLAGHEQYF	TGTGCCAGCAGTTACTCAACTCTAGCGGGCCACGAGCAGTACTTC
.	TRBJ2-7	TRBV28	.	CASSLSFKGSSEQYF	TGTGCCAGCAGTTTGTCGTTTAAGGGATCCTCCGAGCAGTACTTC
.	TRBJ2-3	TRBV5-1	.	CASSLVGSTDTQYF	TGCGCCAGCAGCTTGGTCGGTAGCACAGATACGCAGTATTTT
.	TRBJ2-3	TRBV5-1	.	CASRRTMGDTQYF	TGCGCCAGCAGGAGGACTATGGGAGATACGCAGTATTTT
few	TRBJ2-3	TRBV11-3	.	CASSLVPDTQYF	TGTGCCAGCAGCTTAGTTCCAGATACGCAGTATTTT